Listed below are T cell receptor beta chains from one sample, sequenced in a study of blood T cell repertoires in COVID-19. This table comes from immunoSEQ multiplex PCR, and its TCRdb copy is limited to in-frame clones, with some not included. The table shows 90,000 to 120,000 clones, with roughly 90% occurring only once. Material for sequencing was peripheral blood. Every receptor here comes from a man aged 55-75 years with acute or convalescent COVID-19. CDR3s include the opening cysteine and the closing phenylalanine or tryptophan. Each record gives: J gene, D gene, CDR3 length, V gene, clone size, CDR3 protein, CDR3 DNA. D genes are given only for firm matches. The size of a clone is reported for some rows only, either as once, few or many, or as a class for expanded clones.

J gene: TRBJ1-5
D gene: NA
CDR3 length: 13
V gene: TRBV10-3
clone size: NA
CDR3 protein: CAISPEWDTLRHF
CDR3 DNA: TGTGCCATCAGTCCGGAATGGGACACCCTGCGGCATTTT

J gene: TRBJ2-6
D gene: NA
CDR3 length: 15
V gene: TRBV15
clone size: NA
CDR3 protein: CATSRGGSGANVLTF
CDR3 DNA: TGTGCCACCAGCAGAGGAGGCTCTGGGGCCAACGTCCTGACTTTC

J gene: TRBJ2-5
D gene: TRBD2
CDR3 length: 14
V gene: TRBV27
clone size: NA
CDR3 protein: CASRLAGSQGTQYF
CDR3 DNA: TGTGCCAGCAGGTTAGCGGGATCGCAAGGGACCCAGTACTTC

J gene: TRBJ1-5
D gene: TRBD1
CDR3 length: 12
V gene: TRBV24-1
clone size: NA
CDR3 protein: CATGQGDQPQHF
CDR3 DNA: TGTGCCACCGGACAGGGAGATCAGCCCCAGCATTTT

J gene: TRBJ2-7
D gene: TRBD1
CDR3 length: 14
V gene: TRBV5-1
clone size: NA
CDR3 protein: CASSIQGAQNEQYF
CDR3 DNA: TGCGCCAGCAGCATACAGGGGGCGCAAAATGAGCAGTACTTC

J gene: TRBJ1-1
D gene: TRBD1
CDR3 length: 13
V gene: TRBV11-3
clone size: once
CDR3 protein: CASSLGTGAEAFF
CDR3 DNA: TGTGCCAGCAGCCTCGGGACAGGGGCTGAAGCTTTCTTT

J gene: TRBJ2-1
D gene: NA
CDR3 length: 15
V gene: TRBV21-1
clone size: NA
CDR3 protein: CASSRGRGPGNEQFF
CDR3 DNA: TGTGCCAGCTCAAGGGGGAGGGGTCCGGGCAATGAGCAGTTCTTC

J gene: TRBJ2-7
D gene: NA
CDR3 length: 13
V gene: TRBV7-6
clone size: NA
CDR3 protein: CASSLTLTYEQYF
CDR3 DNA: TGTGCCAGCAGCTTAACTTTGACCTACGAGCAGTACTTC

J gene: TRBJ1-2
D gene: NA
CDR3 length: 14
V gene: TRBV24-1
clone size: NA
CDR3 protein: CATSDPMGSSGYTF
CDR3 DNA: TGTGCCACCAGTGACCCGATGGGGAGCTCGGGCTACACCTTC

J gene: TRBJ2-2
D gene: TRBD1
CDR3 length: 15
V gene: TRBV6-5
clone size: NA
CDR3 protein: CATLDRGRPTGELFF
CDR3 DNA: TGTGCCACCTTGGACAGGGGGCGACCCACCGGGGAGCTGTTTTTT

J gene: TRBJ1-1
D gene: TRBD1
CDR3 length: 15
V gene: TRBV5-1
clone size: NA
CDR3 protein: CASSALAGTGSEAFF
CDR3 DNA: TGCGCCAGCAGCGCGCTGGCCGGGACAGGGTCGGAAGCTTTCTTT

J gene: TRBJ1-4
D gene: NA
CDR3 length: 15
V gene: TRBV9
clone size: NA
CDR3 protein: CASSGGGVLREKLFF
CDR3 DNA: TGTGCCAGCAGCGGAGGCGGGGTATTGAGGGAAAAACTGTTTTTT

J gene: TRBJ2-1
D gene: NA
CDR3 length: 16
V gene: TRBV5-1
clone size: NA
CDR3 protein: CASSLDSGMTYNEQFF
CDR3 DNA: TGCGCCAGCAGCTTGGATTCCGGGATGACCTACAATGAGCAGTTCTTC

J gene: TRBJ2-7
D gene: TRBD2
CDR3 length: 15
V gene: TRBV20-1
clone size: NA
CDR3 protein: CSASGTSGRAEEQYF
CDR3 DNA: TGCAGTGCTAGTGGGACTAGCGGGAGGGCGGAAGAGCAGTACTTC

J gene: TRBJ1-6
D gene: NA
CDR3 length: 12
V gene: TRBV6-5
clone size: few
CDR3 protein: CASSPSGGPLHF
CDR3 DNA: TGTGCCAGCAGTCCATCCGGGGGACCCCTCCACTTT

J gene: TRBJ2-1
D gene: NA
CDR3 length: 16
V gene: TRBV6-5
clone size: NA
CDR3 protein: CASSFLAGGPYNEQFF
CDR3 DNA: TGTGCCAGCAGTTTCTTAGCCGGAGGGCCCTACAATGAGCAGTTCTTC

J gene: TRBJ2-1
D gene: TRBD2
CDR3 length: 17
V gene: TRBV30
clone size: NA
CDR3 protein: CAWVPGASGSSYNEQFF
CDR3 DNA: TGTGCCTGGGTACCGGGAGCTAGCGGGAGCTCCTACAATGAGCAGTTCTTC

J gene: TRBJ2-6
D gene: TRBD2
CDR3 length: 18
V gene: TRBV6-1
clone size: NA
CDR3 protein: CASSGAGGMPSGANVLTF
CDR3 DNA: TGTGCCAGCAGTGGCGCGGGGGGAATGCCCTCTGGGGCCAACGTCCTGACTTTC

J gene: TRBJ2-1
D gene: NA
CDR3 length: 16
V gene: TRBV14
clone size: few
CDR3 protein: CASSRLGGISREEQFF
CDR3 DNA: TGTGCCAGCAGCCGGCTGGGCGGGATTAGCAGGGAGGAGCAGTTCTTC

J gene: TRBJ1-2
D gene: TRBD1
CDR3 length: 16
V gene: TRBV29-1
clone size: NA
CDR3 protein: CSVELTPGQGNYGYTF
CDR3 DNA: TGCAGCGTTGAACTCACCCCGGGACAGGGGAACTATGGCTACACCTTC

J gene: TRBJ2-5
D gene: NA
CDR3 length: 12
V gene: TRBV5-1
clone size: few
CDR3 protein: CASSLAGETQYF
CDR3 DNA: TGCGCCAGCAGCTTGGCCGGGGAGACCCAGTACTTC

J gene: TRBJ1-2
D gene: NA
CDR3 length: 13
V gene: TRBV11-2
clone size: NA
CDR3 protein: CASSLERRGGYTF
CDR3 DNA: TGTGCCAGCAGCCTAGAAAGAAGGGGTGGCTACACCTTC

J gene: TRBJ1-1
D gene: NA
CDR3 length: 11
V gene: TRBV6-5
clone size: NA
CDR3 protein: CASTRNTEAFF
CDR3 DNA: TGTGCCAGCACTAGGAACACTGAAGCTTTCTTT

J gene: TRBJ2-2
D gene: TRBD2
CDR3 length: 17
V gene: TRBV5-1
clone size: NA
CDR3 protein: CASSLFGTSANTGELFF
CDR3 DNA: TGCGCCAGCAGCTTGTTCGGGACTAGCGCCAACACCGGGGAGCTGTTTTTT

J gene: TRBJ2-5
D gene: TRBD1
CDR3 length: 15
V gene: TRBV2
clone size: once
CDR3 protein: CASSRDRGFQETQYF
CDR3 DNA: TGTGCCAGCAGCCGGGACAGGGGTTTCCAAGAGACCCAGTACTTC

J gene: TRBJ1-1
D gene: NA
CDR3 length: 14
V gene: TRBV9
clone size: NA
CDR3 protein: CASSVVTTNTEAFF
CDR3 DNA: TGTGCCAGCAGCGTAGTTACAACGAACACTGAAGCTTTCTTT

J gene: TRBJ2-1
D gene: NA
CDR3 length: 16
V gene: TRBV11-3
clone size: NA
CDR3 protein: CASSLALSSSYNEQFF
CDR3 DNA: TGTGCCAGCAGCTTAGCTCTTTCTAGCTCCTACAATGAGCAGTTCTTC

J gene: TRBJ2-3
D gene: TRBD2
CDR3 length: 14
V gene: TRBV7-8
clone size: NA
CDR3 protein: CASSFAGVTDTQYF
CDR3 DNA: TGTGCCAGCAGCTTTGCGGGAGTGACAGATACGCAGTATTTT

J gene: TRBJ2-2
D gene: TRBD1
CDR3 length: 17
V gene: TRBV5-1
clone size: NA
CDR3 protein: CASSLATRGQNTGELFF
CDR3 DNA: TGCGCCAGCAGCTTAGCTACCAGGGGGCAGAACACCGGGGAGCTGTTTTTT

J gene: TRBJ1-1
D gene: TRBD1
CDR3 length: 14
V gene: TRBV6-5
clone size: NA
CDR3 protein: CASAWTGTGAEAFF
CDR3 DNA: TGTGCCAGCGCTTGGACCGGGACAGGCGCTGAAGCTTTCTTT

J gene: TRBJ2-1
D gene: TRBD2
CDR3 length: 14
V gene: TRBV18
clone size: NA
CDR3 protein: CASSPRTSGNEQFF
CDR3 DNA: TGTGCCAGCTCACCACGGACTAGCGGCAATGAGCAGTTCTTC

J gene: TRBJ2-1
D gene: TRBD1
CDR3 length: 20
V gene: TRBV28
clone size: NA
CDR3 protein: CASSLLGGQGIADSRNEQFF
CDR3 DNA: TGTGCCAGCAGTTTATTGGGGGGACAGGGGATAGCGGATTCCAGGAATGAGCAGTTCTTC

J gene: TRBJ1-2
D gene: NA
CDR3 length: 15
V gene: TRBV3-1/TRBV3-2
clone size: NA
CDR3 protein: CASSQAWALNYGYTF
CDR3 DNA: TGTGCCAGCAGCCAAGCATGGGCGTTAAACTATGGCTACACCTTC

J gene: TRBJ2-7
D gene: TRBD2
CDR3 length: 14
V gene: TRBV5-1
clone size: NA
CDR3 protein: CASSLGSGMYEQYF
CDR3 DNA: TGCGCCAGCAGCTTGGGGAGCGGGATGTACGAGCAGTACTTC

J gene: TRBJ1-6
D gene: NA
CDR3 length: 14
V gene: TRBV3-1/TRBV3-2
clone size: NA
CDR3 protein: CASSQGRFNSPLHF
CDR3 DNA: TGTGCCAGCAGCCAAGGCAGGTTCAATTCACCCCTCCACTTT

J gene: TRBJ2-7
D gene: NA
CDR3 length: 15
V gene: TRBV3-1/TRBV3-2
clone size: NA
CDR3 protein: CASSQAAGPSYEQYF
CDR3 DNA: TGTGCCAGCAGCCAAGCGGCAGGCCCATCCTACGAGCAGTACTTC

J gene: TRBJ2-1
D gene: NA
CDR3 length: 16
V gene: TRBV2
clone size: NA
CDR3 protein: CASSGFIDTRYNEQFF
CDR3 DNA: TGTGCCAGCAGTGGGTTTATCGACACCCGTTACAATGAGCAGTTCTTC

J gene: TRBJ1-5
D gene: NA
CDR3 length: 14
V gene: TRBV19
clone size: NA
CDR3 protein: CASSPDGNNQPQHF
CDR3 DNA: TGTGCCAGTAGTCCGGACGGGAACAATCAGCCCCAGCATTTT

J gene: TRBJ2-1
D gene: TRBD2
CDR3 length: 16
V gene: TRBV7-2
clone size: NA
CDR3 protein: CASSLESLADYNEQFF
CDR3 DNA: TGTGCCAGCAGCTTAGAGTCGCTAGCGGACTACAATGAGCAGTTCTTC

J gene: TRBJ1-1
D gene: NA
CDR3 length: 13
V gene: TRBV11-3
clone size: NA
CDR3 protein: CASRLQANTEAFF
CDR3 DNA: TGTGCCAGCAGGTTACAGGCGAACACTGAAGCTTTCTTT

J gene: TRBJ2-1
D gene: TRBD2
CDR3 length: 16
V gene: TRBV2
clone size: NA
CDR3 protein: CASSDMAGLAVNEQFF
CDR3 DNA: TGTGCCAGCAGTGATATGGCAGGACTAGCGGTTAATGAGCAGTTCTTC

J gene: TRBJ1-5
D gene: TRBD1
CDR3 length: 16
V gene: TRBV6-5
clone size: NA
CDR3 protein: CASSYGTGATNQPQHF
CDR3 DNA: TGTGCCAGCAGTTACGGGACAGGGGCTACGAATCAGCCCCAGCATTTT

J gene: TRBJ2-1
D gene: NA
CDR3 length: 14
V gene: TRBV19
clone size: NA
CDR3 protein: CASTPSGTYNEQFF
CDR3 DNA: TGTGCCAGTACCCCATCAGGGACCTACAATGAGCAGTTCTTC

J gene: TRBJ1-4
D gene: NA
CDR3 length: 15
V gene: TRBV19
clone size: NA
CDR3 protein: CASNDRFATNEKLFF
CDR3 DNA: TGTGCCAGTAATGACAGATTTGCAACTAATGAAAAACTGTTTTTT

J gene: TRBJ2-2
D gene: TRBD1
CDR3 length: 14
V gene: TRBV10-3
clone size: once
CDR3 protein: CAIRTGPHTGELFF
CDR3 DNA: TGTGCCATCAGGACAGGGCCCCACACCGGGGAGCTGTTTTTT

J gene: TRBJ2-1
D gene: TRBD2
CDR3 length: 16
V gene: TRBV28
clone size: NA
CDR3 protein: CASSLGSGGSYNEQFF
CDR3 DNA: TGTGCCAGCAGTTTAGGGTCGGGAGGATCCTACAATGAGCAGTTCTTC

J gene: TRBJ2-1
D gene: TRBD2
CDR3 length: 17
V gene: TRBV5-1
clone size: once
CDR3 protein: CASSFSLLAGVIHEQFF
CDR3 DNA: TGCGCCAGCAGCTTCTCCTTACTAGCGGGAGTTATCCATGAGCAGTTCTTC

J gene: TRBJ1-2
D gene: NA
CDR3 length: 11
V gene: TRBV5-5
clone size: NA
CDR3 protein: CASSFYNGYTF
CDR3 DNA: TGTGCCAGCAGCTTTTATAATGGCTACACCTTC

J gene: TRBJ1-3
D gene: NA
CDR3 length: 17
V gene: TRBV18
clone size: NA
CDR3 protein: CASSPLSGGAAGNTIYF
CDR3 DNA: TGTGCCAGCTCACCACTCTCGGGTGGGGCTGCAGGAAACACCATATATTTT

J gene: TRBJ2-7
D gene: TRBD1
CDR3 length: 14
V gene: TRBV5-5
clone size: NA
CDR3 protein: CASTQPGQGLEQYF
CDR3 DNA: TGTGCCAGCACCCAGCCGGGACAGGGGCTCGAGCAGTACTTC

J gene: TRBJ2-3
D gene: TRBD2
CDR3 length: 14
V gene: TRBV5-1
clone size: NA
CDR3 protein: CASSLVRGTDTQYF
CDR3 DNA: TGCGCCAGCAGCTTGGTGCGGGGGACAGATACGCAGTATTTT

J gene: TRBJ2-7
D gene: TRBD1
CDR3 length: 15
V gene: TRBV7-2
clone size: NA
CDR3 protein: CASSPLTRGLGEQYF
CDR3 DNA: TGTGCCAGCAGCCCGCTTACCAGGGGGCTCGGCGAGCAGTACTTC

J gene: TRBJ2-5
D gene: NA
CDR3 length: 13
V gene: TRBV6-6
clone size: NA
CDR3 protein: CASRVDIQETQYF
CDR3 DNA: TGTGCCAGCAGGGTGGACATACAAGAGACCCAGTACTTC

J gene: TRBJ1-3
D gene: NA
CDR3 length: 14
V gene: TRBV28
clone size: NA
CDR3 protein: CASSPPRRGNTIYF
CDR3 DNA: TGTGCCAGCAGTCCCCCTAGGAGGGGAAACACCATATATTTT

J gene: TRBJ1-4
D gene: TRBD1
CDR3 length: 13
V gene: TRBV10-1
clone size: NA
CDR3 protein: CASSRDRGEKLFF
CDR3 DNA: TGCGCCAGCAGTCGGGACAGGGGGGAAAAACTGTTTTTT

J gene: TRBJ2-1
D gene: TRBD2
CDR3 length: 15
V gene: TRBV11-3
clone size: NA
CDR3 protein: CASSSGLAGGGEQFF
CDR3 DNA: TGTGCCAGCAGCTCGGGACTAGCGGGGGGTGGGGAGCAGTTCTTC

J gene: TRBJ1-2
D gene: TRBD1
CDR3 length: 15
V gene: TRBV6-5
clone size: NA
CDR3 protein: CASREPGQGAHGYTF
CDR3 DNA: TGTGCCAGCAGAGAGCCGGGACAGGGGGCGCACGGCTACACCTTC